This T cell receptor beta chain was sequenced for a study of cytomegalovirus exposure and HLA in healthy donors. Study-wide points: A further, later analysis showed that HLA-associated TCR beta chains (compared with equally common others) were more clonally expanded. In a later analysis, across HLA loci, associated TCR counts were highest for DRB1, lowest for HLA-C. Later analysis associated a missense DCLRE1C variant with TCR beta V- and J-gene trimming.

PCR amplification relied on 60 Vbeta primers (plus 13 Jbeta primers). Profiling relied on immunoSEQ multiplex PCR, and the TCRdb table lists in-frame clones only, not all of them. Among 65,000 to 95,000 clones listed, over 75% were seen once. With regard to this clone: Its specificity is unknown.

Sequenced: PBMCs. The receptor was derived from a man between 45 and 60 years old in good health and CMV-seronegative.

The CDR3 is CASSEGQPSTGELFF. The CDR3 nucleotides read TGTGCCAGCAGCGAAGGACAGCCGAGCACCGGGGAGCTGTTTTTT. The V call is TRBV9, the J call TRBJ2-2, with D possibly TRBD1 on 6 matching bases. Trimming removed 3 bases at V and 4 bases at J, with 13 bases between. CDR3 length: 15 amino acids. Germline CDR1 is SGDLS and CDR2 is YYNGEE. Full variable domain (missing parts from reference TRBV9 and TRBJ2-2): DSGVTQTPKHLITATGQRVTLRCSPRSGDLSVYWYQQSLDQGLQFLIQYYNGEERAKGNILERFSAQQFPDLHSELNLSSLELGDSALYFCASSEGQPSTGELFFGEGSRLTVL.